This TCR beta chain was sequenced for a study of T cells in Graves' hyperthyroidism and ophthalmopathy. Germline V CDR1 and CDR2: SGHVS, FQNEAQ. Trimming shortened V by 2 bases and J by 11 bases, and 9 bases separated the two germline ends. The CDR3 is 11 residues long. Authors of the study amplified TCR beta CDR3 regions from RNA transcripts. RT-PCR in the first round (using the HTBI primer set) targeted the TCR CDR3. TCRdb fed the multiplex PCR reads into MiXCR, producing one record per CDR3 protein. Counted here are around 690,000 distinct CDR3 sequences, 17% occurring once; the ten biggest clones make up around 16%.

The chain uses TRBV7-8 and TRBJ1-1; D call uncertain. Sequenced input: blood. This receptor was identified in a man aged 50 to 59 with Graves' hyperthyroidism. CDR3 protein: CASSLIKSAFF. As DNA, the CDR3 is TGTGCCAGCAGCTTAATAAAGTCGGCTTTCTTT.